Each of the 26 T cell receptor beta chains below was sequenced from the same sample in a study of cytomegalovirus exposure and HLA in healthy donors. The protocol was immunoSEQ multiplex PCR, while the TCRdb copy is restricted to in-frame clones and leaves out a portion. Seen here are approximately 72,000 clones, 85% to 95% observed once, and the top ten hold approximately 0.59%. The sequencing input was PBMCs. These receptors all stem from a woman aged 18-29 years in good health and CMV-seronegative.

The rearrangement uses TRBV28 and TRBJ2-7; TRBD2 might be the D (6 bases). V dropped 3 bases and J dropped 0 bases, with 18 bases sitting between them. Germline CDR1 reads MDHEN; CDR2 reads SYDVKM. The CDR3 loop spans 17 amino acids. CDR3 sequence: CASSFGGFSRSSYEQYF. In DNA form, the CDR3 reads TGTGCCAGCAGTTTTGGGGGGTTTTCGAGGAGCTCCTACGAGCAGTACTTC.

The rearrangement joins TRBV6-6 to TRBJ2-7; D is perhaps TRBD1 (5 bases). The CDR3 runs 16 residues. V was trimmed by 0 bases and J by 5 bases, leaving 17 bases between them. Germline CDR1 and CDR2: MNHNY and SVGAGI (reference sequence). Written as DNA, the CDR3 is TGTGCCAGCAGTTACTCGATAGGGCCAGGGTCTAACGAGCAGTACTTC. This codes for CASSYSIGPGSNEQYF.

The chain recombines TRBV19 with TRBJ1-5; D remains ambiguous. The CDR3 length is 12 residues. From germline, CDR1 is LNHDA and CDR2 SQIVND (reference sequence). V was clipped by 1 base and J by 9 bases, with 7 bases between them. CDR3 nucleotides: TGTGCCAGTAGTATAGCGCGTTTGCCCCAGCATTTT. Its protein product is CASSIARLPQHF.

CDR3 nucleotide sequence: TGTGCCAGCAGTGAGCTAGCGGGGGGGCCAGATACGCAGTATTTT. Protein sequence: CASSELAGGPDTQYF. The chain carries TRBV6-4 and TRBJ2-3, with TRBD2 matching 12 bases. This CDR3 is 15 amino acids long. Trimming removed 3 bases from V and 4 bases from J; junction bases left unmatched: 2. Germline V gene lookup returns CDR1 MRHNA and CDR2 SNTAGT.

With regard to this clone: Relative to the germline gene, one junction end is altered; a read error may explain this. The J gene is TRBJ2-1, the V gene TRBV4-3; the match to TRBD1 covers 8 bases. There are 13 residues in the CDR3. Germline V CDR1 and CDR2: LGHNA, YSLEER. Written as DNA, the CDR3 is TGCGCCAGCAGCCAAGGCAGGGGGCGAGGGCGCCTCTTC. As protein: CASSQGRGRGRLF.

The rearrangement links TRBV29-1 to TRBJ2-2; D perhaps matches TRBD1 (5 bases). CDR3 length equals 15 residues. Trimming cost V 7 bases and J 3 bases, with 18 bases left between them. CDR1 is SQVTM and CDR2 is ANQGSEA in the germline V gene. The CDR3 DNA reads TGCAGCGCGAAAACGGCAATCAGGGACACCGGGGAGCTGTTTTTT. Translated, it gives CSAKTAIRDTGELFF.

This clone has a handful of counts. This sequence joins TRBV30 and TRBJ2-7, with TRBD1 matching 8 bases. The CDR3 spans 16 residues. The V gene end was trimmed by 5 bases and the J gene end by 0 bases; junction bases not matched to a gene: 12. CDR1 and CDR2 (germline): GTSNPN, SVGIG (reference sequence). The CDR3 bases are TGTGCCTGGCGTGCGGACCGGGACAGGCTCTCCTACGAGCAGTACTTC. As protein: CAWRADRDRLSYEQYF.

The rearrangement joins TRBV7-9 to TRBJ2-3; TRBD1 aligns across 12 bases. The V gene end was trimmed by 5 bases and the J gene end by 0 bases; junction bases not matched to a gene: 9. The CDR3 totals 18 residues. CDR1 is SEHNR and CDR2 is FQNEAQ in the germline V gene (reference sequence). CDR3 coding DNA: TGTGCCAGCAGCGGGGGACAGGGGGCCTACTCTAGCACAGATACGCAGTATTTT. Residues: CASSGGQGAYSSTDTQYF.

V gene TRBV7-3 combines with J gene TRBJ2-1; maybe TRBD1 (6 bases). Germline loops: CDR1 SGHTA, CDR2 FQGTGA. The CDR3 contains 13 residues. The V and J ends lost 6 bases and 6 bases respectively, with 12 bases between them. CDR3 loop: CASSRGSGNEQFF. The DNA for the CDR3 is TGTGCCAGCAGTAGGGGGTCTGGCAATGAGCAGTTCTTC.

This clone appeared once. The chain recombines TRBV11-3 with TRBJ2-6; 9 bases are shared with TRBD1. CDR3 size: 17 residues. The germline V gene encodes CDR1 SGHNT and CDR2 YENEEA. J lost 0 bases, V lost 6 bases, and 6 bases had no gene match. CDR3 nucleotide sequence: TGTGCCAGCAGTCACCCGGGACAGGGCTCTGGGGCCAACGTCCTGACTTTC. Its protein product is CASSHPGQGSGANVLTF.

This chain links TRBV30 with TRBJ1-5, with D unresolved. The CDR3 has 13 amino acids. Per the germline V gene, CDR1 is GTSNPN and CDR2 is SVGIG (reference sequence). V was trimmed by 1 base and J by 5 bases, leaving 9 bases between them. CDR3 in amino acids: CAWSGGRDQPQHF. The CDR3 DNA sequence: TGTGCCTGGAGTGGAGGGAGGGATCAGCCCCAGCATTTT.

The chain is built from TRBV9 and TRBJ1-3; 8 bases are a match to TRBD1. Germline V gene data show CDR1 as SGDLS and CDR2 as YYNGEE. Unmatched junction bases numbered 10, after V lost 4 bases and J lost 4 bases. The CDR3 runs to 16 residues. The CDR3 DNA follows: TGTGCCAGCAGCCCCTGGGACAGGCGGCAAGGAAACACCATATATTTT. Translation: CASSPWDRRQGNTIYF.

V and J are TRBV11-2 and TRBJ1-4; a possible D gene is TRBD1 (5 bases). The CDR3 totals 13 residues. Germline-derived CDR1 and CDR2 are SGHAT and FQNNGV. V was pared by 6 bases and J by 7 bases, with 12 bases between. CDR3 nucleotide sequence: TGTGCCAGCAGTGCTTGGGGCACTGAAAAACTGTTTTTT. Its protein is CASSAWGTEKLFF. The full variable domain, rest sourced from reference TRBV11-2 and TRBJ1-4, is EAGVAQSPRYKIIEKRQSVAFWCNPISGHATLYWYQQILGQGPKLLIQFQNNGVVDDSQLPKDRFSAERLKGVDSTLKIQPAKLEDSAVYLCASSAWGTEKLFFGSGTQLSVL.

The chain employs TRBV30 and TRBJ1-6; D gene ambiguous. V lost 1 base and J lost 10, with 8 bases in between. CDR3 length: 12 residues. The germline CDR1 and CDR2 sequences are GTSNPN and SVGIG (reference sequence). The CDR3 coding sequence is TGTGCCTGGAGTGGGCGAGGGTCACCCCTCCACTTT. Encoded protein: CAWSGRGSPLHF.

V and J are TRBV27 and TRBJ1-2, with D possibly matching TRBD1 (5 bases). V was pared by 6 bases and J by 4 bases, with 18 bases between. CDR1 is MNHEY and CDR2 is SMNVEV in the germline V gene (reference sequence). The CDR3 spans 15 residues. The chain's CDR3 is CASSRGTSGGYGYTF. The CDR3, as DNA: TGTGCCAGCAGCCGTGGGACCTCCGGGGGCTATGGCTACACCTTC.

The chain recombines TRBV27 with TRBJ2-2, with a possible D match to TRBD2 (5 bases). The CDR3 length is 16 residues. Trimming pared 4 bases from V and 1 base from J, leaving 13 bases between. The germline V gene encodes CDR1 MNHEY and CDR2 SMNVEV (reference sequence). The CDR3 DNA sequence: TGTGCCAGCAGTTCGTTGTGGACTCAGAACACCGGGGAGCTGTTTTTT. As protein: CASSSLWTQNTGELFF.

The chain has TRBV9 and TRBJ1-3; D call uncertain. The CDR3 has 15 amino acids. Trimming shortened V by 5 bases and J by 0 bases, and 12 bases separated the two germline ends. Germline CDR1 SGDLS, CDR2 YYNGEE. The CDR3: CASRGASLSGNTIYF. Here the CDR3 DNA reads TGTGCCAGCAGGGGAGCCAGTCTCTCTGGAAACACCATATATTTT.

In its sample, this clone was seen once. The rearrangement uses TRBV28 and TRBJ1-1; 7 bases match TRBD1. V gave up 10 bases and J gave up 10 bases; unmatched junction bases: 6. In germline, CDR1 is MDHEN, CDR2 SYDVKM. This CDR3 region has 10 residues. In DNA form, the CDR3 reads TGTGCCACCGTAACAGGGGTAGCTTTCTTT. Its protein product is CATVTGVAFF.

J is TRBJ2-2 and V is TRBV4-1; tentative D call: TRBD2 (5 bases). The CDR3 is made up of 17 amino acids. Germline CDR1 reads MGHRA; CDR2 reads YSYEKL. V dropped 1 base and J dropped 5 bases, with 17 bases sitting between them. The CDR3 loop is CASSQVRAKSGTGELFF. Here the CDR3 DNA reads TGCGCCAGCAGCCAAGTGAGGGCCAAATCGGGAACCGGGGAGCTGTTTTTT.

Only one count was recorded for this clone. The chain employs TRBV6-6 and TRBJ1-2; D might be TRBD1 (6 bases). Trimming pared 7 bases from V and 4 bases from J, leaving 13 bases between. Germline V gene data show CDR1 as MNHNY and CDR2 as SVGAGI (reference sequence). The CDR3 has 13 amino acids. DNA of the CDR3: TGTGCCAGCATCAGGGGATCGAGCTATGGCTACACCTTC. It translates to CASIRGSSYGYTF.

The chain combines TRBV2 with TRBJ1-5; 7 bases agree with TRBD1. The CDR3 spans 13 residues. Losses at the gene ends were 8 bases for V and 7 bases for J; bases not matched to a gene: 8. CDR1 is SNHLY, CDR2 FYNNEI, per germline. CDR3 sequence (DNA): TGTGCCAGCGGAGACAGGGTGTTCCAGCCCCAGCATTTT. This sequence encodes CASGDRVFQPQHF.

Here the CDR3 reads CASSVEGRDEKLFF. In DNA form, the CDR3 reads TGTGCCAGCAGCGTAGAGGGCAGGGATGAAAAACTGTTTTTT. V is TRBV9 and J is TRBJ1-4, with a possible D match to TRBD1 (5 bases). Germline V gives CDR1 SGDLS, CDR2 YYNGEE. CDR3 length equals 14 residues. Trimming cost V 0 bases and J 6 bases, with 9 bases left between them.

The chain combines TRBV28 with TRBJ1-5; the match to TRBD1 covers 8 bases. Germline CDR1 reads MDHEN; CDR2 reads SYDVKM. J was trimmed by 6 bases and V by 2 bases; bases with no gene match: 3. The CDR3 has 14 residues. DNA for the CDR3: TGTGCCAGCAGTTTACCAGGGGGCGGTCAGCCCCAGCATTTT. Its protein is CASSLPGGGQPQHF.

This chain uses TRBV28 with TRBJ1-4; unclear D gene. Germline V gene data show CDR1 as MDHEN and CDR2 as SYDVKM. The V gene lost 6 bases and the J gene lost 15 bases, with 17 bases spanning the gap. This CDR3 contains 12 residues. This CDR3 is CASSPRYLGMFF. In DNA form, the CDR3 reads TGTGCCAGCAGCCCCAGGTACCTCGGGATGTTTTTT.

The rearrangement joins TRBV9 to TRBJ2-4; 7 bases match TRBD2. Germline V gene sequence: CDR1 SGDLS, CDR2 YYNGEE. V shed 3 bases, J shed 7 bases, and the junction held 7 bases outside the gene matches. The CDR3 covers 14 residues. Written as DNA, the CDR3 is TGTGCCAGCAGCGGTGGGGGGGTTGGCAACATTCAGTACTTC. Translation gives CASSGGGVGNIQYF.

This clone was recorded once. The chain recombines TRBV6-5 with TRBJ2-1; 11 bases fit TRBD1. The CDR3 spans 15 residues. V dropped 6 bases and J dropped 3; count of bases not matched to a gene: 4. Germline V lookup: CDR1 MNHEY, CDR2 SVGAGI. CDR3 sequence: CASSPDRGRYNEQFF. The CDR3, as DNA: TGTGCCAGCAGCCCGGACAGGGGGCGCTACAATGAGCAGTTCTTC.